The present TCR beta chain was sequenced within a study of Graves' ophthalmopathy and Graves' hyperthyroidism. Study-wide findings and caveats: In blood, most expanded thyroid clonotypes above 0.001 frequency were also detected.

This clonotype was detected ten times or more. Its target is unknown. No progression to ophthalmopathy over 18 months defined stable hyperthyroidism. Isolation of PBMCs was performed using about 9 ml of fresh peripheral blood. Beta-chain TCR CDR3 regions were amplified from RNA transcripts. The authors performed first-round RT-PCR with HTBI primers and then a second-round multiplex PCR. Using its own MiXCR run on the multiplex PCR reads, TCRdb lists one record per CDR3 protein. This table holds roughly 39,000 distinct CDR3 sequences, approximately 55% found once. Per germline, CDR1 MGHRA and CDR2 YSYEKL. The germline V and J ends were trimmed by 5 bases and 7 bases, with 11 bases remaining between them. The CDR3 contains 12 residues.

Source material: peripheral blood. The chain uses TRBV4-1 and TRBJ1-1; D unresolved. The TCR originated in an adult woman with stable Graves' hyperthyroidism. CDR3 region: CASSDRTSEAFF. CDR3 nucleotide sequence: TGCGCCAGCAGCGATAGGACGAGTGAAGCTTTCTTT.